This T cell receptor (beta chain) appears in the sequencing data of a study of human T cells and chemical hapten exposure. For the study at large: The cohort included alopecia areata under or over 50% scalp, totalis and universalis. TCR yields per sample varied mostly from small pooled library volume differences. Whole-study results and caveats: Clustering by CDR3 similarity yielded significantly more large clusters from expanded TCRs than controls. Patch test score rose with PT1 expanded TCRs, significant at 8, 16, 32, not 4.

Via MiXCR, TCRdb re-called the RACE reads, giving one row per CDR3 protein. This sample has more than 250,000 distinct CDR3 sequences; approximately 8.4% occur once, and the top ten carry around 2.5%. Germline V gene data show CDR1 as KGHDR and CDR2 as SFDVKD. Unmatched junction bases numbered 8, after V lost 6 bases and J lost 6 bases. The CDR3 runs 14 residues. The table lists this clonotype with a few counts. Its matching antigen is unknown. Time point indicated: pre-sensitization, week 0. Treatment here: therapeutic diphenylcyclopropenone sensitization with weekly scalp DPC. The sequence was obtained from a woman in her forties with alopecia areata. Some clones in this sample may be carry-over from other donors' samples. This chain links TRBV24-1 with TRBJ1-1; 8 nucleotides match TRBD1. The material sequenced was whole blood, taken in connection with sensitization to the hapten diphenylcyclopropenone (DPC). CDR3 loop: CATSYRGVGPEAFF. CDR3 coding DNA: TGTGCCACCAGTTACAGGGGGGTCGGTCCTGAAGCTTTCTTT.